The 7 T cell receptor beta chains below come from one sample, sequenced in a study of T cell responses to AZD1222 COVID-19 vaccine. Assay: immunoSEQ multiplex PCR; the TCRdb copy retains only in-frame clones and omits some. Here the sample spans 80,000 to 100,000 clones, 85% to 95% being singletons. Material: peripheral blood, obtained 28 days after the second AZD1222 dose. The receptor set was obtained from an adult who received the AZD1222 COVID-19 vaccine.

The CDR3 spells CASSRQGLADTQYF. CDR3 sequence (DNA): TGTGCCAGCAGCCGACAGGGCCTCGCCGATACGCAGTATTTT. This rearrangement joins TRBV7-3 to TRBJ2-3, with 7 bases that match TRBD1. J lost 6 bases, V lost 5 bases, and 8 bases had no gene match. Germline loops: CDR1 SGHTA, CDR2 FQGTGA. There are 14 residues in the CDR3.

J is TRBJ2-3 and V is TRBV9; weak D call: TRBD2 (6 bases). CDR1 and CDR2 (germline): SGDLS, YYNGEE. With 0 bases removed from V and 4 bases from J, the gap between germline ends came to 9 bases. This CDR3 has 14 residues. In DNA, the CDR3 is TGTGCCAGCAGCGTAGGACCGGGGGCAGATACGCAGTATTTT. The encoded protein is CASSVGPGADTQYF.

The V gene is TRBV5-1, the J gene TRBJ2-1, with D tentatively TRBD2 (5 bases). Trimming took 6 bases from V and 7 from J, leaving 14 bases between them. Per the germline V gene, CDR1 is SGHRS and CDR2 is YFSETQ. This CDR3 spans 13 amino acids. CDR3 DNA sequence: TGCGCCAGCAACGAGGGTCGGGGAAATGAGCAGTTCTTC. Its translation is CASNEGRGNEQFF. Full variable domain (outside the CDR3, taken from reference TRBV5-1 and TRBJ2-1): KAGVTQTPRYLIKTRGQQVTLSCSPISGHRSVSWYQQTPGQGLQFLFEYFSETQRNKGNFPGRFSGRQFSNSRSEMNVSTLELGDSALYLCASNEGRGNEQFFGPGTRLTVL.

The V and J genes are TRBV11-3 and TRBJ2-7, with D hard to call. V shed 1 base and J shed 0 bases, with 4 bases lying between them. This CDR3 has 13 residues. Germline CDR1 SGHNT, CDR2 YENEEA. The CDR3, as DNA: TGTGCCAGCAGCTTAGGCGTCTCCTACGAGCAGTACTTC. It is translated as CASSLGVSYEQYF.

In the case of this clone: Other DNA variants within this sample encode the same CDR3. The V and J genes are TRBV30 and TRBJ1-2; D is ambiguous. Per the germline V gene, CDR1 is GTSNPN and CDR2 is SVGIG (reference sequence). Trimming pared 0 bases from V and 4 bases from J, leaving 9 bases between. This CDR3 spans 13 amino acids. In DNA form, the CDR3 reads TGTGCCTGGAGTGTCGGTCGGGCCTATGGCTACACCTTC. Protein: CAWSVGRAYGYTF.

V gene TRBV3-1 (or the pseudogene TRBV3-2) combines with J gene TRBJ1-5, with 9 bases matching TRBD1. V dropped 5 bases and J dropped 6; count of bases not matched to a gene: 5. Per the germline V gene, CDR1 is LGHDT and CDR2 is YNNKEL (reference sequence). CDR3 length: 14 amino acids. CDR3 bases: TGTGCCAGCAGCGGAACAGGGGGCAGTCAGCCCCAGCATTTT. Translation: CASSGTGGSQPQHF.

J is TRBJ1-2 and V is TRBV11-2; D may be TRBD1 (5 bases). Germline V CDR1 and CDR2: SGHAT, FQNNGV. V was shortened by 6 bases and J by 4 bases, with 18 bases between the two germline ends. This CDR3 has 15 residues. CDR3 sequence (DNA): TGTGCCAGCAGTCCATCCCGGGACTCCTCCTATGGCTACACCTTC. Translating it yields CASSPSRDSSYGYTF.